These T cell receptor beta chains were read from a single sample in a study of cytomegalovirus exposure and HLA in healthy donors. Sequenced by immunoSEQ multiplex PCR; TCRdb stores in-frame clones only, minus some. Among about 230,000 clones listed, just under 85% were seen once. Sequenced material: PBMCs. The receptors shown here come from a woman aged 40 to 50 in good health and CMV-seronegative. The CDR3 runs from the conserved cysteine through the conserved F or W. Each record gives: V gene, J gene, D gene, clone size, CDR3 DNA, CDR3 protein. A D gene is named only where the DNA matches it firmly. Only some rows state a clone size, as once, few, many or a class for expanded clones.

TRBV7-2,TRBJ1-6,.,.,TGTGCCAGCAGCTCCTCGGGGGGCTCCTATAATTCACCCCTCCACTTT,CASSSSGGSYNSPLHF
TRBV11-3,TRBJ1-1,.,.,TGTGCCAGCAGCTTAGCGGGCTACCGGGAGGGACTCTCTGAAGCTTTCTTT,CASSLAGYREGLSEAFF
TRBV7-9,TRBJ2-1,.,.,TGTGCCAGCAGCCAGGGGGGCTACAATGAGCAGTTCTTC,CASSQGGYNEQFF
TRBV14,TRBJ1-6,.,.,TGTGCCAGCAGTCAAAATTCTTGGGGCGACAATTCACCCCTCCACTTT,CASSQNSWGDNSPLHF
TRBV15,TRBJ1-4,.,few,TGTGCCACCAGCAGAGATCAGGGGATGCGTAAGGAAAAACTGTTTTTT,CATSRDQGMRKEKLFF
TRBV18,TRBJ1-5,.,.,TGTGCCAGCTCAAAACAGGGAAGCAATCAGCCCCAGCATTTT,CASSKQGSNQPQHF
TRBV9,TRBJ1-2,.,.,TGTGCCAGCAGCGCGGGACATTCTAACTATGGCTACACCTTC,CASSAGHSNYGYTF
TRBV27,TRBJ1-5,TRBD1,.,TGTGCCAGCAGAAGGACAGGGGGGAGTCTCAATCAGCCCCAGCATTTT,CASRRTGGSLNQPQHF
TRBV28,TRBJ2-3,.,.,TGTGCCAGCAGCCGAGGACAGTGGACGGATACGCAGTATTTT,CASSRGQWTDTQYF
TRBV13,TRBJ1-2,.,.,TGTGCCAGCAGCTCAACCGTCCTAGATCCCGATGGCTACACCTTC,CASSSTVLDPDGYTF
TRBV27,TRBJ1-4,.,.,TGTGCCAGCAGTTTATACCTATATGAAAAACTGTTTTTT,CASSLYLYEKLFF
TRBV7-2,TRBJ2-7,TRBD1,.,TGTGCCAGCAGCTTGGCCCCCAGGGGGAGTGTGGCCGAGCAGTACTTC,CASSLAPRGSVAEQYF
TRBV7-2,TRBJ1-2,.,.,TGTGCCAGCAGCCCCGTTGCGGGTGGCTACACCTTC,CASSPVAGGYTF
TRBV6-1,TRBJ1-2,TRBD1,once,TGTGCCAGCAGTACCCAGACAGGGGTCTATGGCTACACCTTC,CASSTQTGVYGYTF
TRBV9,TRBJ2-6,TRBD1,.,TGTGCCAGCAGTATGGACAGGAACTCTGGGGCCAACGTCCTGACTTTC,CASSMDRNSGANVLTF
TRBV7-9,TRBJ1-6,.,.,TGTGCCAGCAGGGAAGCCAGGGATTCACCCCTCCACTTT,CASREARDSPLHF
TRBV5-1,TRBJ1-2,.,once,TGCGCCAGCAGCTTGACTGACTCGAACTATGGCTACACCTTC,CASSLTDSNYGYTF
TRBV5-8,TRBJ2-5,.,.,TGTGCCAGCACCGAGTTGAGGGTAGGAAAGACCCAGTACTTC,CASTELRVGKTQYF
TRBV11-2,TRBJ2-5,TRBD2,once,TGTGCCAGCAGCGCGGGGACTAGCGGGGGGCAGTACCAAGAGACCCAGTACTTC,CASSAGTSGGQYQETQYF
TRBV6-5,TRBJ2-1,.,.,TGTGCCAGCAGAAACGACGGAGGCAACAATGAGCAGTTCTTC,CASRNDGGNNEQFF
TRBV6-1,TRBJ1-1,.,.,TGTGCCAGCAGCCATCCGGGGGTCAAGTCTGAAGCTTTCTTT,CASSHPGVKSEAFF
TRBV28,TRBJ2-3,.,.,TGTGCCAGCAGCTTGCTGGGGGCTCTACAAGGTCCAGATACGCAGTATTTT,CASSLLGALQGPDTQYF
TRBV11-2,TRBJ1-1,TRBD1,.,TGTGCCAGCAGCTTCGGAACAGGGGCGGGGTCTGAAGCTTTCTTT,CASSFGTGAGSEAFF
TRBV2,TRBJ2-5,TRBD1,.,TGTGCCAGCAGGCAGACAGGGGGCAGTCAAGAGACCCAGTACTTC,CASRQTGGSQETQYF
TRBV19,TRBJ2-7,.,.,TGTGCCAGTAGTATCACAGGCTCCTACGAGCAGTACTTC,CASSITGSYEQYF
TRBV5-6,TRBJ2-2,TRBD1,.,TGTGCCAGCAGCTTGGAGGACAGGGGAGGCACCGGGGAGCTGTTTTTT,CASSLEDRGGTGELFF
TRBV19,TRBJ2-4,TRBD1,.,TGTGCCAGTAGTAGACAGGGGCCTCTACTAAACATTCAGTACTTC,CASSRQGPLLNIQYF
TRBV19,TRBJ1-1,.,.,TGTGCCAGTAGTGGGGGCAGGTTGAACACTGAAGCTTTCTTT,CASSGGRLNTEAFF
TRBV19,TRBJ1-5,.,few,TGTGCCAGTAGTCGGGGAAGTCAGCCCCAGCATTTT,CASSRGSQPQHF
TRBV11-3,TRBJ2-5,.,.,TGTGCCAGCAGCCCCCAGGGCCCGGAGACCCAGTACTTC,CASSPQGPETQYF
TRBV6-5,TRBJ2-7,.,.,TGTGCCAGCAGTTACGGTAGAGCCTCCGAGCAGTACTTC,CASSYGRASEQYF
TRBV5-6,TRBJ2-7,.,few,TGTGCCAGCAGCCGCGTGACAGGCTCCTACGAGCAGTACTTC,CASSRVTGSYEQYF
TRBV2,TRBJ1-3,TRBD1,.,TGTGCCAGCAGGCGGACAGGCGCTGGAAACACCATATATTTT,CASRRTGAGNTIYF
TRBV7-9,TRBJ2-1,TRBD2,few,TGTGCAAGCGGGGGGGCCAATGAGCAGTTCTTC,CASGGANEQFF
TRBV6-5,TRBJ1-4,TRBD1,.,TGTGCCAGCAGTGAAACCAGGGGACAGAGGATGTTTTTT,CASSETRGQRMFF